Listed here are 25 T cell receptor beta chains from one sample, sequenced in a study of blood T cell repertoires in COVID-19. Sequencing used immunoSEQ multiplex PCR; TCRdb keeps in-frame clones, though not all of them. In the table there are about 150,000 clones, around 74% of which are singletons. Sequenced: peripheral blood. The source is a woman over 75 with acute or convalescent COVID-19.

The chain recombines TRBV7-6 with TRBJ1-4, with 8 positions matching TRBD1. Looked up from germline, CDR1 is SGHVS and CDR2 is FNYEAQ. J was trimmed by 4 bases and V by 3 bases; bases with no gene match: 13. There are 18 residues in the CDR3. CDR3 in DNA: TGTGCCAGCAGCTTGTACGGGACAGGTTCCTCCTTTAATGAAAAACTGTTTTTT. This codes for CASSLYGTGSSFNEKLFF.

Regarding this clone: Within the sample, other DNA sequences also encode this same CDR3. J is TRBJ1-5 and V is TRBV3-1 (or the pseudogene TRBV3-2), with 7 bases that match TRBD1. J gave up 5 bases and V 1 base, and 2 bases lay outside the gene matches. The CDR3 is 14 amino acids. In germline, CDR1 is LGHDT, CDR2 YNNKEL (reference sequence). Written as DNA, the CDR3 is TGTGCCAGCAGCCAAGGGACAGGTTATCAGCCCCAGCATTTT. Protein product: CASSQGTGYQPQHF.

The CDR3 loop is CASSLVRGIGTEAFF. The CDR3 DNA reads TGTGCCAGCAGCTTAGTACGTGGTATCGGCACTGAAGCTTTCTTT. The chain uses TRBV7-2 and TRBJ1-1, with no clear D. The CDR3 is made up of 15 amino acids. Germline V CDR1 and CDR2: SGHTA, FQGNSA. Trimming left V 1 base short and J 4 bases short, with 13 bases between.

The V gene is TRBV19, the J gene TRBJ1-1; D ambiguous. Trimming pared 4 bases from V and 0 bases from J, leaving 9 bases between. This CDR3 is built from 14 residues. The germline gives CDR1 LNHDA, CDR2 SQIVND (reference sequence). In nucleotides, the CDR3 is TGTGCCAGTAGTAGCCCGAGATTGAACACTGAAGCTTTCTTT. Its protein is CASSSPRLNTEAFF.

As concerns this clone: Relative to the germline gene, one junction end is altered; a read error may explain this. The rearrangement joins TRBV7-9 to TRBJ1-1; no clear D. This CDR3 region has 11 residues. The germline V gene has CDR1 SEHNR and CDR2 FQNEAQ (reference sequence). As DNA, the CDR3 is TGTGCTAGCACCTATGACACTGAAGCTTTCTTT. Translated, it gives CASTYDTEAFF.

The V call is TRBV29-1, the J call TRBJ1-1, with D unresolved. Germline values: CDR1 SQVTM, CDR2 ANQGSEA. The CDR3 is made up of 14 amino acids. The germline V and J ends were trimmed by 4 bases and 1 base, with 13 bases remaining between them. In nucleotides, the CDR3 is TGCAGCGTTGTTGGTGGGCACAGGAACACTGAAGCTTTCTTT. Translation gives CSVVGGHRNTEAFF.

CDR3 loop: CASSLGPGQGGDQPQHF. As DNA, the CDR3 is TGTGCCAGCAGTTTGGGCCCCGGACAGGGCGGTGATCAGCCCCAGCATTTT. J is TRBJ1-5 and V is TRBV28; TRBD1 agrees at 8 bases. V was pared by 3 bases and J by 5 bases, with 12 bases of the junction left unmatched. Germline CDR1 MDHEN, CDR2 SYDVKM. This CDR3 spans 17 amino acids.

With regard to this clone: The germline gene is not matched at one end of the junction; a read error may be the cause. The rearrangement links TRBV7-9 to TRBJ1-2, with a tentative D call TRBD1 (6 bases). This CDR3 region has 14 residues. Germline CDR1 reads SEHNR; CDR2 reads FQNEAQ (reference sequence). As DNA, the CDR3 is TGTGCCAGCACCTCCGGTTCAGGGGACTACGGCTACACCTTC. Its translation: CASTSGSGDYGYTF.

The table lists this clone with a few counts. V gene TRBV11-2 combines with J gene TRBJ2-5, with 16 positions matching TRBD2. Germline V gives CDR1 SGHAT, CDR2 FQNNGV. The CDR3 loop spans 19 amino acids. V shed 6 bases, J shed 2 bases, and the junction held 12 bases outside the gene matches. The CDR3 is CASSKPGTSGGGRQETQYF. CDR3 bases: TGTGCCAGCAGTAAACCCGGGACTAGCGGGGGGGGAAGACAAGAGACCCAGTACTTC. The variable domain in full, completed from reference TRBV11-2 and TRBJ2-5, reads EAGVAQSPRYKIIEKRQSVAFWCNPISGHATLYWYQQILGQGPKLLIQFQNNGVVDDSQLPKDRFSAERLKGVDSTLKIQPAKLEDSAVYLCASSKPGTSGGGRQETQYFGPGTRLLVL.

The CDR3 sequence is CASSMSAGNPAYQPQHF. The CDR3, as DNA: TGTGCCAGTAGTATGTCGGCGGGCAATCCGGCCTATCAGCCCCAGCATTTT. The V call is TRBV19, the J call TRBJ1-5; no reliable D call. The V gene's germline CDR1 is LNHDA and CDR2 SQIVND (reference sequence). CDR3 length equals 17 residues. The V and J ends lost 3 bases and 5 bases respectively, with 20 bases between them.

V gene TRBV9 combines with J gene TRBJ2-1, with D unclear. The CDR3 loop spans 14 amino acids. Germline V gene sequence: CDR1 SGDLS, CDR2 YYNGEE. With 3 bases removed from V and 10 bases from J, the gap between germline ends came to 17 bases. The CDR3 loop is CASSATWAGLEQFF. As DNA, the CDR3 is TGTGCCAGCAGCGCCACTTGGGCTGGCCTAGAGCAGTTCTTC.

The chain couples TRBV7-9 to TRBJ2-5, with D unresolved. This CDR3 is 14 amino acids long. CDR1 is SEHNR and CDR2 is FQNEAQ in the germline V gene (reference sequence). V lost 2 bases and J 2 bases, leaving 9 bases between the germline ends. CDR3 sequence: CASSLSQEQETQYF. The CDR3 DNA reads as TGTGCCAGCAGCTTAAGTCAGGAACAAGAGACCCAGTACTTC.

The CDR3 spells CASRSGWGGLNEQFF. The CDR3 bases are TGCGCCAGCAGAAGCGGGTGGGGAGGCCTCAATGAGCAGTTCTTC. The genes are TRBV5-1 and TRBJ2-1; weak D call: TRBD2 (6 bases). There are 15 residues in the CDR3. From germline, CDR1 is SGHRS and CDR2 YFSETQ. V lost 5 bases, J lost 6 bases, and 18 bases lay in between.

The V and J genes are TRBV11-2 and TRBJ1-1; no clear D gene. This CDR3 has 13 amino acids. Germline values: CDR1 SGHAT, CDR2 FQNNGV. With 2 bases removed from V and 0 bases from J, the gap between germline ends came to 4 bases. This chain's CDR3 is CASSLQMNTEAFF. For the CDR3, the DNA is TGTGCCAGCAGCTTACAGATGAACACTGAAGCTTTCTTT.

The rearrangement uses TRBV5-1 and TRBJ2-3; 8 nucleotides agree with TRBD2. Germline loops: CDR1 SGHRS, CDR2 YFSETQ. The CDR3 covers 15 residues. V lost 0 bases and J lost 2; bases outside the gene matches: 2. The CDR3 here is CASSLGLAFTDTQYF. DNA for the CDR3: TGCGCCAGCAGCTTGGGACTAGCGTTCACAGATACGCAGTATTTT.

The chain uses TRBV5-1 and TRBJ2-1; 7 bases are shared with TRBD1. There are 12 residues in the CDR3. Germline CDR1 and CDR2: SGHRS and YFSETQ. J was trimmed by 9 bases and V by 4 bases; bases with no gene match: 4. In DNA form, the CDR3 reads TGCGCCAGCAGCAGAGGGGGCCTTGAGCAGTTCTTC. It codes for CASSRGGLEQFF.

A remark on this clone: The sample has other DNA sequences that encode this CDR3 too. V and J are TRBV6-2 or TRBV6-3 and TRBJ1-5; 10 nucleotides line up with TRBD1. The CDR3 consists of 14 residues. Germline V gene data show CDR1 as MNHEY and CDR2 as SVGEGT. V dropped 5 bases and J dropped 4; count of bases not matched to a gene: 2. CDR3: CASSRTGGNQPQHF. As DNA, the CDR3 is TGTGCCAGCAGTAGGACAGGGGGAAATCAGCCCCAGCATTTT.

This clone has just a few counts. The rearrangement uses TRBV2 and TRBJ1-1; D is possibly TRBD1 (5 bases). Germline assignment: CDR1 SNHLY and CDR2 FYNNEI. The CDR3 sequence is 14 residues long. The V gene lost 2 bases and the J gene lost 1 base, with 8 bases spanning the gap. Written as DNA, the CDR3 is TGTGCCAGCAGTGAACTGGGGCGGAACACTGAAGCTTTCTTT. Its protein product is CASSELGRNTEAFF. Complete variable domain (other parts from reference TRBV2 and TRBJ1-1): EPEVTQTPSHQVTQMGQEVILRCVPISNHLYFYWYRQILGQKVEFLVSFYNNEISEKSEIFDDQFSVERPDGSNFTLKIRSTKLEDSAMYFCASSELGRNTEAFFGQGTRLTVV.

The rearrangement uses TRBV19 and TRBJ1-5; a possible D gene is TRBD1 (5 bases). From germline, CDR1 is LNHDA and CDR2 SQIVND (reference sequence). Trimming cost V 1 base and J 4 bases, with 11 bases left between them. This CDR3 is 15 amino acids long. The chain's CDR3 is CASSIVEAGNQPQHF. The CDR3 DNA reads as TGTGCCAGTAGTATAGTAGAAGCAGGGAATCAGCCCCAGCATTTT.

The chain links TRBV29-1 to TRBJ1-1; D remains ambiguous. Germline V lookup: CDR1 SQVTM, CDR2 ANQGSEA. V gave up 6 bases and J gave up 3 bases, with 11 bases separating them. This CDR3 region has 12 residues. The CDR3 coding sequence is TGCAGCGTACTTCAGAGGGACACTGAAGCTTTCTTT. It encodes CSVLQRDTEAFF.

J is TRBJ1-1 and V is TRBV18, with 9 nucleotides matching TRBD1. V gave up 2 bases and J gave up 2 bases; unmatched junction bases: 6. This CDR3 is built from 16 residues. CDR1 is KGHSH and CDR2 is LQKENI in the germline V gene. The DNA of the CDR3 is TGTGCCAGCTCACCAACGGCGGACAGGGGAAACACTGAAGCTTTCTTT. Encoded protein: CASSPTADRGNTEAFF.

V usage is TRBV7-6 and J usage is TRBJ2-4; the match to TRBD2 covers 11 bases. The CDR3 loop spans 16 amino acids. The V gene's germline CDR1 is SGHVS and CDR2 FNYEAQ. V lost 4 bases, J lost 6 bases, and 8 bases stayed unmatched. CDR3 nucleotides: TGTGCCAGCAGCTCAGAACTAGCGGGAGTCTTAAACATTCAGTACTTC. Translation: CASSSELAGVLNIQYF.

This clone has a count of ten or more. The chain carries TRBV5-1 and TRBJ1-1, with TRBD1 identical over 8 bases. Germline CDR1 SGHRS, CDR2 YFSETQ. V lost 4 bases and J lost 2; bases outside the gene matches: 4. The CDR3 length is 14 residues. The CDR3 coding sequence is TGCGCCAGCAGCAGCGGACAGGGTAACACTGAAGCTTTCTTT. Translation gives CASSSGQGNTEAFF.

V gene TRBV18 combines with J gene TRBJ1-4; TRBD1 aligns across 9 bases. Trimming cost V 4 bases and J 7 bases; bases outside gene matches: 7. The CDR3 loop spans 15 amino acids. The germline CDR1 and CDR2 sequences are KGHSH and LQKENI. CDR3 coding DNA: TGTGCCAGCTCACAGACAGGGGGAAAAGGTGAAAAACTGTTTTTT. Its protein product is CASSQTGGKGEKLFF.

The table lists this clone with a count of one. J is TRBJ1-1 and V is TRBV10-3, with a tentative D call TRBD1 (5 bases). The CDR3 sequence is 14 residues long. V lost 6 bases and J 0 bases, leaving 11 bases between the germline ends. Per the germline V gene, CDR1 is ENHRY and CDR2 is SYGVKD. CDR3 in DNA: TGTGCCATCAGGCGGGGGGTTATGAACACTGAAGCTTTCTTT. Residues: CAIRRGVMNTEAFF.